These 10 T cell receptor beta chains share one sample of origin, sequenced in a study of blood T cells in healthy people across ages. It was with a sample-barcoded 5' primer and a J-beta primer mix that a second PCR of roughly 7 to 12 cycles was run. Via MiXCR, TCRdb re-called the 5' RACE reads, giving one row per CDR3 protein. The sample has roughly 790,000 distinct CDR3 sequences; around 40% are singletons. The sequencing sample was made of blood. The receptor set was obtained from a woman aged 55-69 years in good health.

This chain connects TRBV4-3 to TRBJ2-1; 11 bases line up with TRBD2. Germline V gene data show CDR1 as LGHNA and CDR2 as YSLEER. The V gene end was trimmed by 3 bases and the J gene end by 5 bases; junction bases not matched to a gene: 6. The CDR3 runs 16 residues. DNA of the CDR3: TGCGCCAGCAGCCACCTGACTAGCGGGAATAACAATGAGCAGTTCTTC. Translated: CASSHLTSGNNNEQFF.

The rearrangement links TRBV14 to TRBJ2-1, with D maybe TRBD2 (6 bases). Germline V gives CDR1 SGHDN, CDR2 FVKESK. The CDR3 consists of 12 residues. V lost 6 bases, J lost 8 bases, and 11 bases lay in between. The CDR3 spells CASRQSGDEQFF. The CDR3 DNA reads as TGTGCCAGCAGACAATCGGGGGATGAGCAGTTCTTC.

This clonotype was found a few times. In nucleotides, the CDR3 is TGTGCCAGCAGTTTCACACTTACTAGCGGGGGACACTACAATGAGCAGTTCTTC. Its translation is CASSFTLTSGGHYNEQFF. The chain uses TRBV12-3 or TRBV12-4 and TRBJ2-1, with 11 bases identical to TRBD2. V trimming: 3 bases; J trimming: 3 bases; junction bases outside the gene matches: 10. The CDR3 consists of 18 residues.

In its sample, this clonotype was seen many times. V and J are TRBV12-3 or TRBV12-4 and TRBJ1-6; D is undetermined. V gave up 8 bases and J gave up 7 bases, with 15 bases separating them. The CDR3 contains 14 residues. DNA of the CDR3: TGTGCCAGCCTCAGAAGGACGGGAAATTCACCCCTCCACTTT. Translation gives CASLRRTGNSPLHF.

The rearrangement links TRBV12-3 or TRBV12-4 to TRBJ2-1, with D unresolved. Trimming cost V 6 bases and J 9 bases, with 15 bases left between them. The CDR3 is made up of 13 amino acids. The DNA for the CDR3 is TGTGCCAGCAGCCCCGGATCGGTGGGTGAGCAGTTCTTC. Its translation is CASSPGSVGEQFF.

Remarks on this clonotype: At one end the junction does not follow the germline gene, possibly because of a read error. V and J are TRBV5-1 and TRBJ2-3; TRBD1 matches at 10 bases. CDR1 and CDR2 (germline): SGHRS, YFSETQ. The CDR3 length is 15 residues. Here the CDR3 reads CTSSLDRGSTDTQYF. Here the CDR3 DNA reads TGCACCAGCAGCCTGGACAGGGGGTCCACAGATACGCAGTATTTT.

For this clonotype: Its ends do not fully match the called genes, so a read error is possible. The chain links TRBV5-1 to TRBJ2-1; 11 bases fit TRBD2. Germline V lookup: CDR1 SGHRS, CDR2 YFSETQ. The CDR3 is 14 amino acids. CDR3 loop: CACSGLAGGDEQFF. The DNA of the CDR3 is TGCGCCTGCAGCGGTCTAGCGGGGGGCGATGAGCAGTTCTTC.

This clonotype was observed a handful of times. This chain joins TRBV25-1 and TRBJ2-7; TRBD2 is a possible D gene (6 bases). Germline-derived CDR1 and CDR2 are MGHDK and SYGVNS. Trimming left V 6 bases short and J 8 bases short, with 14 bases between. This CDR3 is built from 12 residues. CDR3 amino acids: CASSPTEGQQYF. For the CDR3, the DNA is TGTGCCAGCAGCCCGACGGAGGGGCAGCAGTACTTC.

The rearrangement links TRBV12-3 or TRBV12-4 to TRBJ1-2, with no clear D. Trimming left V 2 bases short and J 2 bases short, with 6 bases between. This CDR3 comprises 13 residues. The CDR3: CASSLKENYGYTF. The CDR3 DNA reads as TGTGCCAGCAGTTTAAAAGAGAACTATGGCTACACCTTC.

This chain connects TRBV7-9 to TRBJ2-7; D ambiguous. Looked up from germline, CDR1 is SEHNR and CDR2 is FQNEAQ (reference sequence). The CDR3 is 11 residues long. V was clipped by 4 bases and J by 6 bases, with 7 bases between them. The CDR3 reads CASSSLIEQYF. DNA of the CDR3: TGTGCCAGCAGCTCCCTCATCGAGCAGTACTTC.